A selection of T cell receptor beta chains follows, all from one sample in a study of prognosis after radiotherapy for stage I lung cancer. Using its own MiXCR run on the multiplex PCR reads, TCRdb lists one record per CDR3 protein. The table lists around 20,000 distinct CDR3 sequences, around 50% of them singletons. The sample in question was PBMCs, obtained before or after stereotactic body radiation therapy (not recorded which). The receptors were sampled from a donor over 45 with non-small cell lung cancer. Both conserved end residues are part of each CDR3. The D gene is left open where the match is weak. Size values are once, few and many counts, or a class for expanded clones, and some rows have none.

cdr3_aa,cdr3_nt,clone_size,j_call,d_call,cdr3_length,v_call
CASRRTSGRAGLNEQFF,TGTGCCAGCCGCCGAACTAGCGGGAGGGCCGGATTGAATGAGCAGTTCTTC,NA,TRBJ2-1,TRBD2,17,TRBV11-2
CASSPSHDQPQHF,TGTGCCAGCTCACCGAGCCACGATCAGCCCCAGCATTTT,NA,TRBJ1-5,NA,13,TRBV18
CASSLERERADTQYF,TGTGCCAGCAGCTTAGAACGGGAGCGTGCAGATACGCAGTATTTT,few,TRBJ2-3,NA,15,TRBV7-6
CARGAGGGTDTQYF,TGTGCCAGGGGGGCGGGAGGGGGGACAGATACGCAGTATTTT,many,TRBJ2-3,TRBD2,14,TRBV6-1
CASSLASGQGLTIGTEAFF,TGTGCCAGCAGTTTAGCGTCGGGACAGGGTTTAACTATTGGAACTGAAGCTTTCTTT,many,TRBJ1-1,TRBD1,19,TRBV12-3/TRBV12-4
CASSHSSGRALNEQFF,TGTGCCAGCAGTCACTCTAGCGGGAGGGCCCTAAATGAGCAGTTCTTC,NA,TRBJ2-1,TRBD2,16,TRBV12-3/TRBV12-4
CASSRTGGEWYGYTF,TGTGCCAGCAGCCGGACAGGGGGCGAATGGTATGGCTACACCTTC,NA,TRBJ1-2,TRBD1,15,TRBV12-3/TRBV12-4
CSSRSTSASTF,TGTTCCAGCAGGTCCACTTCGGCTAGTACCTTC,NA,TRBJ1-2,NA,11,TRBV2
CASKGHDTEAFF,TGTGCCAGCAAGGGACACGACACTGAAGCTTTCTTT,many,TRBJ1-1,NA,12,TRBV2
CASSRGQGNSPLHF,TGTGCCAGTAGTAGAGGACAGGGGAATTCACCCCTCCACTTT,medium-sized,TRBJ1-6,TRBD1,14,TRBV19
CARGGAGRAHEQYF,TGTGCCAGGGGGGGAGCGGGCCGAGCCCACGAGCAGTACTTC,NA,TRBJ2-7,NA,14,TRBV3-1
CSARNPDRGVYEQFF,TGCAGTGCTAGAAATCCGGACAGGGGAGTGTATGAGCAGTTCTTC,once,TRBJ2-1,TRBD1,15,TRBV20-1
CASRAGRTTYEQYF,TGCGCCAGCAGAGCAGGCAGGACGACCTACGAGCAGTACTTC,NA,TRBJ2-7,NA,14,TRBV27
CASSAEGDYGYTF,TGTGCCAGCAGTGCCGAGGGGGACTATGGCTACACCTTC,NA,TRBJ1-2,NA,13,TRBV2
CASSLTSLESLIPYEQYF,TGTGCCAGCAGCTTAACTTCGCTCGAGAGCCTAATCCCCTACGAGCAGTACTTC,NA,TRBJ2-7,NA,18,TRBV11-2
CANRGVSGIGEQFF,TGTGCCAACCGAGGTGTTAGCGGGATTGGTGAGCAGTTCTTC,NA,TRBJ2-1,TRBD2,14,TRBV19
CAWRRERGNTEAFF,TGTGCCTGGCGTAGAGAGCGGGGGAACACTGAAGCCTTCTTT,NA,TRBJ1-1,NA,14,TRBV30
CASSLLPGQGGDEQFF,TGTGCCAGCAGTTTACTACCGGGACAGGGAGGTGATGAGCAGTTCTTC,NA,TRBJ2-1,TRBD1,16,TRBV27
CASSATSGRALGEQYF,TGTGCCAGCAGCGCGACTAGCGGGAGGGCCCTGGGGGAGCAGTACTTC,NA,TRBJ2-7,TRBD2,16,TRBV7-9
CASSYYAPAGANTGELFF,TGTGCCAGCAGTTATTACGCACCAGCGGGAGCGAACACCGGGGAGCTGTTTTTT,medium-sized,TRBJ2-2,TRBD2,18,TRBV6-8
CASSRLAGGTYEQYF,TGTGCCAGCAGCCGACTAGCGGGTGGGACCTACGAGCAGTACTTC,many,TRBJ2-7,TRBD2,15,TRBV5-4
CASNPRGGVRDTQYF,TGTGCCAGTAACCCAAGGGGGGGCGTGAGAGATACGCAGTATTTT,NA,TRBJ2-3,NA,15,TRBV19
CASSYTPSGGPLGEQFF,TGTGCCAGCAGTTACACCCCGTCGGGGGGGCCTCTCGGTGAGCAGTTCTTC,NA,TRBJ2-1,TRBD2,17,TRBV6-2/TRBV6-3
CASSWGRNYEQYF,TGTGCCAGCAGCTGGGGGCGGAACTACGAGCAGTACTTC,many,TRBJ2-7,NA,13,TRBV11-2
CASSSSDRDNSPLHF,TGTGCCAGCAGTTCATCGGACAGAGATAATTCACCCCTCCACTTT,NA,TRBJ1-6,NA,15,TRBV28
CASSQTGLLSHEQYF,TGTGCCAGCAGCCAAACAGGGCTCCTTTCCCACGAGCAGTACTTC,many,TRBJ2-7,NA,15,TRBV4-2
CASSATSGMNEQFF,TGTGCCAGCAGTGCGACTAGCGGGATGAATGAGCAGTTCTTC,NA,TRBJ2-1,TRBD2,14,TRBV6-1
CASSSRYTSDNEQFF,TGTGCCAGCAGTTCGAGATACACATCCGACAATGAGCAGTTCTTC,many,TRBJ2-1,NA,15,TRBV27
CASSQGRSYEQYF,TGCGCCAGCAGCCAAGGGAGATCCTACGAGCAGTACTTC,NA,TRBJ2-7,NA,13,TRBV5-1
CASSYYVGSYEQYF,TGTGCCAGCAGTTACTACGTGGGTTCCTACGAGCAGTACTTC,few,TRBJ2-7,NA,14,TRBV6-2/TRBV6-3